This T cell receptor beta chain originates from a study of blood T cells in healthy people across ages. Study context: Per two T cells, about one barcoded beta molecule was captured through template switching.

Per-sample yields of isolated PBMCs were at least 6 million. V gave up 1 base and J gave up 6 bases; unmatched junction bases: 9. CDR1 and CDR2 (germline): LGHDT, YNNKEL (reference sequence). The CDR3 consists of 17 residues. A second roughly 6 to 11 cycle PCR used barcoded and J-beta primers. All samples gave at least 3 million CDR3-containing paired-end reads. TCRdb redid the calling of the 5' RACE reads with MiXCR, one entry per CDR3 protein. The sample shows fewer than 900,000 distinct CDR3 sequences, around 40% of them seen only once. The rearrangement uses TRBV3-1 and TRBJ1-6; TRBD1 matches at 7 bases. Source material: blood. This TCR derives from a woman between 55 and 75 years old in good health. CDR3 coding DNA: TGTGCCAGCAGCCAAGGCTACTCAGGGGGAGGTAATTCACCCCTCCACTTT. It yields the protein CASSQGYSGGGNSPLHF. Using reference TRBV3-1 and TRBJ1-6 for the parts outside the CDR3, the full variable domain is DTAVSQTPKYLVTQMGNDKSIKCEQNLGHDTMYWYKQDSKKFLKIMFSYNNKELIINETVPNRFSPKSPDKAHLNLHINSLELGDSAVYFCASSQGYSGGGNSPLHFGNGTRLTVT.